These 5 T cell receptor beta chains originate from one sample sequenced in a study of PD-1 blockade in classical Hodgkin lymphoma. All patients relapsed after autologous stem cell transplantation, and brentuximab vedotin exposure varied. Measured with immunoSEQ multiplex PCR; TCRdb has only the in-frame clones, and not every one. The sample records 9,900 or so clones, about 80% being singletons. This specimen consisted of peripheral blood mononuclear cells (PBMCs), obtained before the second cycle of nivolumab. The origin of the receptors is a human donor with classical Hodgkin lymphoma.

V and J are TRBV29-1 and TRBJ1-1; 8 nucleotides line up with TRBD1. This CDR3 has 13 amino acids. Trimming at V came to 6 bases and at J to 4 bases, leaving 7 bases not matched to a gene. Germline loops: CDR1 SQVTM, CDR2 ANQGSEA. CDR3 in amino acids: CSVQLGQGTEAFF. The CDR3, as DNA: TGCAGCGTCCAACTTGGACAGGGCACTGAAGCTTTCTTT.

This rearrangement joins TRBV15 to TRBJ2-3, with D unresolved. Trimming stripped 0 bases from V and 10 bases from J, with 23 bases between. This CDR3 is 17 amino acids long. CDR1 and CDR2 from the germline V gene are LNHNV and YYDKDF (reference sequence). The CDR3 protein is CATSRDSGLRPLEAQYF. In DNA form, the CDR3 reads TGTGCCACCAGCAGAGATTCCGGCCTCCGACCTCTAGAGGCGCAGTATTTT.

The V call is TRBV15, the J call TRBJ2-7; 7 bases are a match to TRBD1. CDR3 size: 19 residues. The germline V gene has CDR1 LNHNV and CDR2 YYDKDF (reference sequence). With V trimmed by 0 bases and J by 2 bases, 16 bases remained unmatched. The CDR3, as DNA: TGTGCCACCAGCAGAGATCTCCTTCAGGGGGAGTTTTTCACCTACGAGCAGTACTTC. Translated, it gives CATSRDLLQGEFFTYEQYF.

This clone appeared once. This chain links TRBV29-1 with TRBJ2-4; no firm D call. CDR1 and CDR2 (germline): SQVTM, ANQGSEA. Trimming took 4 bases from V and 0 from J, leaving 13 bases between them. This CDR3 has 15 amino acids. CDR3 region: CSVVGHHLAKNIQYF. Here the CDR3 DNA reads TGCAGCGTTGTAGGCCATCATTTAGCCAAAAACATTCAGTACTTC.

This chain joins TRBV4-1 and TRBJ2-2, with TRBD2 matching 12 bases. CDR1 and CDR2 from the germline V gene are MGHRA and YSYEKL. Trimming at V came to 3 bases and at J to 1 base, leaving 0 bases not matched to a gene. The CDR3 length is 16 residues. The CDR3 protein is CASSQTSGRNTGELFF. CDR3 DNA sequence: TGCGCCAGCAGCCAGACTAGCGGGAGGAACACCGGGGAGCTGTTTTTT.